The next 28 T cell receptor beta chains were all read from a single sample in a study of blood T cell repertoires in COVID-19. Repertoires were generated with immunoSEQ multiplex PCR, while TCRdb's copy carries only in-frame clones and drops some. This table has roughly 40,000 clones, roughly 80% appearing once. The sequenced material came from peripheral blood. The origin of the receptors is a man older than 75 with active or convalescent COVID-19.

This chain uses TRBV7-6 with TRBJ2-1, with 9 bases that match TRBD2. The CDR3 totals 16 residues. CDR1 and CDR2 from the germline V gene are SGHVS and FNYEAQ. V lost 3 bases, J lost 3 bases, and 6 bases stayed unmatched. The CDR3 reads CASSLRTSVGYNEQFF. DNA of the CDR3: TGTGCCAGCAGCTTGAGGACTAGCGTAGGCTACAATGAGCAGTTCTTC.

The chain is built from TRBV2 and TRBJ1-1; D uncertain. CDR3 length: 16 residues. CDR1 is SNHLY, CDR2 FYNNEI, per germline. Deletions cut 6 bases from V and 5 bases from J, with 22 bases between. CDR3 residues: CASRGSGGSQWTEAFF. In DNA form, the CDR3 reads TGTGCCAGCAGGGGATCAGGAGGGTCCCAGTGGACTGAAGCTTTCTTT.

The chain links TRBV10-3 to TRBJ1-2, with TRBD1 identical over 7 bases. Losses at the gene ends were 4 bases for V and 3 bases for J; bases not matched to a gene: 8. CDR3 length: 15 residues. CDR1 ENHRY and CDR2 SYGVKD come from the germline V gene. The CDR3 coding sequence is TGTGCCATCAGTGGAGGGACAGAGCCTCACTATGGCTACACCTTC. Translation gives CAISGGTEPHYGYTF.

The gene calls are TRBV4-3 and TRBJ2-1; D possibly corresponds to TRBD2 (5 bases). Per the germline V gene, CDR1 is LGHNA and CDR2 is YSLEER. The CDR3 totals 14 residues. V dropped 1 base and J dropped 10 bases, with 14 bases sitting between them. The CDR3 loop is CASSQAEREGEQFF. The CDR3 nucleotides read TGCGCCAGCAGCCAAGCGGAGAGGGAAGGCGAGCAGTTCTTC.

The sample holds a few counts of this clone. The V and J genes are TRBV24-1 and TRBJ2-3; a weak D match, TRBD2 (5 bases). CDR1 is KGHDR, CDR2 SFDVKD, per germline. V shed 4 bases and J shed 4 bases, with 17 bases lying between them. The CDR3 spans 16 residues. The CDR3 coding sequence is TGTGCCACCAGTGACTCCCGCAGAGGGAGACCAGATACGCAGTATTTT. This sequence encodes CATSDSRRGRPDTQYF.

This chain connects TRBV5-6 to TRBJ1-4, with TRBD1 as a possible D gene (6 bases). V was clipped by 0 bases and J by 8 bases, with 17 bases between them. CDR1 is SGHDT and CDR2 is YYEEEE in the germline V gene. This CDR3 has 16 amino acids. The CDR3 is CASSLVAGAAREKLFF. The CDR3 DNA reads TGTGCCAGCAGCTTGGTAGCAGGGGCCGCGAGGGAAAAACTGTTTTTT.

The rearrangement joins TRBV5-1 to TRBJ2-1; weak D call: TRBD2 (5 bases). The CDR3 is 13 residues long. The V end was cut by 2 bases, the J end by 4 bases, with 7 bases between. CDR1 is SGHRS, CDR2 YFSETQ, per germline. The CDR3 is CASSFGVYNEQFF. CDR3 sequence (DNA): TGCGCCAGCAGCTTCGGGGTGTACAATGAGCAGTTCTTC.

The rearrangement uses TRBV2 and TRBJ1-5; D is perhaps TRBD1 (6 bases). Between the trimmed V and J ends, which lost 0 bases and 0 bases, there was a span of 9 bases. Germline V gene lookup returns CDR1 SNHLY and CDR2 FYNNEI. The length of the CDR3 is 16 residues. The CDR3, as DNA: TGTGCCAGCAGTGAAGCGTCAGGGGTTAGCAATCAGCCCCAGCATTTT. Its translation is CASSEASGVSNQPQHF.

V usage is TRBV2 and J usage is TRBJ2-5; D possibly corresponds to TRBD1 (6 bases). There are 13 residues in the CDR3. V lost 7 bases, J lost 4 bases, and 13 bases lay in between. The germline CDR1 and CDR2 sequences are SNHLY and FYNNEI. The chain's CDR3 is CASIRGLGETQYF. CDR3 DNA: TGTGCCAGCATCAGGGGCCTCGGAGAGACCCAGTACTTC.

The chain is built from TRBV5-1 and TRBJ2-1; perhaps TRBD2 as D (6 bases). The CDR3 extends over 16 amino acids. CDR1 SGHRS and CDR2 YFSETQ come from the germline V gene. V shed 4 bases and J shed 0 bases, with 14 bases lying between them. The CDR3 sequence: CASSPGGGTSYNEQFF. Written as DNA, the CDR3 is TGCGCCAGCAGCCCAGGCGGCGGGACCTCCTACAATGAGCAGTTCTTC.

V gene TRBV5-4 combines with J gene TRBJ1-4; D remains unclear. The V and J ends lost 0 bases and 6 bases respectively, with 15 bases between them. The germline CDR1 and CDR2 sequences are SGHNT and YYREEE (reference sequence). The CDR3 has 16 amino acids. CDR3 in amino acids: CASSLGGPAPDEKLFF. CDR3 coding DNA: TGTGCCAGCAGCTTGGGAGGCCCTGCTCCAGATGAAAAACTGTTTTTT.

CDR3 coding DNA: TGTGCCTGGAGGCTGAAGGGGGAATACACCTTC. Protein product: CAWRLKGEYTF. V and J are TRBV30 and TRBJ1-2, with D tentatively TRBD1 (6 bases). The V and J ends lost 3 bases and 11 bases respectively, with 13 bases between them. This CDR3 region has 11 residues. The V gene's germline CDR1 is GTSNPN and CDR2 SVGIG (reference sequence).

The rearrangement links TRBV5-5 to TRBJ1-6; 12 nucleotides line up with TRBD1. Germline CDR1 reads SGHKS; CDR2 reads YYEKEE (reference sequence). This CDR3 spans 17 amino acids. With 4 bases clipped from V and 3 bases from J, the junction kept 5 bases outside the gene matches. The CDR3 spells CASSMGQGAIYNSPLHF. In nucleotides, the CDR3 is TGTGCCAGCAGCATGGGACAGGGGGCAATCTATAATTCACCCCTCCACTTT.

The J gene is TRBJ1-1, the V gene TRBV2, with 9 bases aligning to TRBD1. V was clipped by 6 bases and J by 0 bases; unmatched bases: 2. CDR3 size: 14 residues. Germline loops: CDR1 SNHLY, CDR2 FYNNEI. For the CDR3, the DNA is TGTGCCAGCAGCGGACAGGGGATGAACACTGAAGCTTTCTTT. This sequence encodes CASSGQGMNTEAFF.

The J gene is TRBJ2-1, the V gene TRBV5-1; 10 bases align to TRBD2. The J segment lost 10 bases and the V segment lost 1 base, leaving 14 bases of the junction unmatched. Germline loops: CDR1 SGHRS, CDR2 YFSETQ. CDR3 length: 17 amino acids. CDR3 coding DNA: TGCGCCAGCAGCTTGAACTTTCAGCGGGAGGGTCCGCGGGAGCAGTTCTTC. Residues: CASSLNFQREGPREQFF.

In DNA form, the CDR3 reads TGCGCCAGCAGCCAAGAGAGCTTGCTGGATACGCAGTATTTT. Translating gives CASSQESLLDTQYF. J is TRBJ2-3 and V is TRBV4-1; D call uncertain. The germline gives CDR1 MGHRA, CDR2 YSYEKL. This CDR3 is built from 14 residues. With 0 bases removed from V and 6 bases from J, the gap between germline ends came to 10 bases.

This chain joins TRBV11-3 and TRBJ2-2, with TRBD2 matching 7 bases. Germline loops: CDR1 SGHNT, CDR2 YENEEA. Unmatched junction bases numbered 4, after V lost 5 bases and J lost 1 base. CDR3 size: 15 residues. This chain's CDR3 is CASSKGLQNTGELFF. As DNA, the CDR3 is TGTGCCAGCAGCAAGGGACTACAGAACACCGGGGAGCTGTTTTTT. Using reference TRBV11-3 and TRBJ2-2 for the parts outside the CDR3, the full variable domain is EAGVVQSPRYKIIEKKQPVAFWCNPISGHNTLYWYLQNLGQGPELLIRYENEEAVDDSQLPKDRFSAERLKGVDSTLKIQPAELGDSAVYLCASSKGLQNTGELFFGEGSRLTVL.

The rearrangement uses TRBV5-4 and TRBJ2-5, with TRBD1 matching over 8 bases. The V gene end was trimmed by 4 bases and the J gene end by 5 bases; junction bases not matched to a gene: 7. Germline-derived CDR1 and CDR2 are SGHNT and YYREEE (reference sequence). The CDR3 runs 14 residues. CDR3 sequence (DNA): TGTGCCAGCAGCATACAGGGGGTCGAGGAGACCCAGTACTTC. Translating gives CASSIQGVEETQYF.

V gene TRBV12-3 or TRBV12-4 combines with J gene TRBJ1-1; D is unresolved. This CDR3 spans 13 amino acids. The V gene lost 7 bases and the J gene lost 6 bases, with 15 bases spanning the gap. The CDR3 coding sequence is TGTGCCAGCACCCTAAGGGAGGGCTCTGAAGCTTTCTTT. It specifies CASTLREGSEAFF.

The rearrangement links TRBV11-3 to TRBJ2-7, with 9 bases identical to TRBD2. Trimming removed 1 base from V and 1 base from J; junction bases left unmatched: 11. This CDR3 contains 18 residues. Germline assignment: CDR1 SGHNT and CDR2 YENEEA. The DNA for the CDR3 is TGTGCCAGCAGCTTAGGCAATAGCGGGGGCCGGGGGTCCTACGAGCAGTACTTC. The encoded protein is CASSLGNSGGRGSYEQYF.

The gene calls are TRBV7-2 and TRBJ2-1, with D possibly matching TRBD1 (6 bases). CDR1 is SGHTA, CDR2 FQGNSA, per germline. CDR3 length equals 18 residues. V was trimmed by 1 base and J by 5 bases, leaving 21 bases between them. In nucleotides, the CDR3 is TGTGCCAGCAGCTTAGTAAGCGGACAACAGGGCCTACACAATGAGCAGTTCTTC. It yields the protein CASSLVSGQQGLHNEQFF.

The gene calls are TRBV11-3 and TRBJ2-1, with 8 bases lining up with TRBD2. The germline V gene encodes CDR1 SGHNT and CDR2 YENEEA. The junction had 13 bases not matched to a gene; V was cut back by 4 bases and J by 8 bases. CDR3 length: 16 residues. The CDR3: CASSSPWGSGSDEQFF. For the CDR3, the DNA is TGTGCCAGCAGCTCCCCTTGGGGGAGCGGGAGTGATGAGCAGTTCTTC.

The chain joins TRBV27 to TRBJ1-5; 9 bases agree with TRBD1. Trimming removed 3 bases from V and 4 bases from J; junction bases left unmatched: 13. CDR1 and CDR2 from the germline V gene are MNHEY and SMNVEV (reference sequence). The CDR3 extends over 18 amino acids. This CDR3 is CASSFVIDRTGENQPQHF. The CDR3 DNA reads TGTGCCAGCAGTTTTGTCATCGACAGGACAGGGGAGAATCAGCCCCAGCATTTT.

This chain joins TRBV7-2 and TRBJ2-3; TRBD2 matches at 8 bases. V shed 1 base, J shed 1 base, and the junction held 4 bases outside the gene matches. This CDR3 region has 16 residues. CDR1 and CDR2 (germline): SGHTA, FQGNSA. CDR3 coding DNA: TGTGCCAGCAGCTTAGAAGGGCGGGGGGGCACAGATACGCAGTATTTT. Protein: CASSLEGRGGTDTQYF.

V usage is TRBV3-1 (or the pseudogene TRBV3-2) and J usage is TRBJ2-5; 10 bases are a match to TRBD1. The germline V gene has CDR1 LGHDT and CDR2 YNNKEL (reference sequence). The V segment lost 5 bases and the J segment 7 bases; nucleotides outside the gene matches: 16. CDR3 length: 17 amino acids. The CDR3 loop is CASSSHSPGQGPRTQYF. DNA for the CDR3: TGTGCCAGCAGCTCCCATTCCCCGGGACAGGGGCCCAGGACCCAGTACTTC.

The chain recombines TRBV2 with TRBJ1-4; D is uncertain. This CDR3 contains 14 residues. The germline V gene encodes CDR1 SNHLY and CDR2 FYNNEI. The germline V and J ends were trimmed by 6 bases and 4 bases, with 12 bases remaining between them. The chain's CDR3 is CASRVGGSNEKLFF. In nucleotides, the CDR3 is TGTGCCAGCAGAGTCGGAGGGAGTAATGAAAAACTGTTTTTT. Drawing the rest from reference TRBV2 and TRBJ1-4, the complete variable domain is EPEVTQTPSHQVTQMGQEVILRCVPISNHLYFYWYRQILGQKVEFLVSFYNNEISEKSEIFDDQFSVERPDGSNFTLKIRSTKLEDSAMYFCASRVGGSNEKLFFGSGTQLSVL.

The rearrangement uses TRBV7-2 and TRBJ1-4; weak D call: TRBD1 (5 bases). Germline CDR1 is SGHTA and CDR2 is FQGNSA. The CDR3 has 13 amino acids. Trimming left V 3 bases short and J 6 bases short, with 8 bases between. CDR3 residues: CASSFGGHEKLFF. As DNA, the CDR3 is TGTGCCAGCAGCTTCGGGGGTCATGAAAAACTGTTTTTT.

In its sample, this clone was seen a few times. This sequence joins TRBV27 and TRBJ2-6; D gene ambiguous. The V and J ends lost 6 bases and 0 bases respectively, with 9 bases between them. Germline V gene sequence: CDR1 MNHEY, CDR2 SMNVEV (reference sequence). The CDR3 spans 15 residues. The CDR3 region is CASSLALSGANVLTF. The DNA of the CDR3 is TGTGCCAGCAGCCTCGCACTCTCTGGGGCCAACGTCCTGACTTTC.